Sequencing of this T cell receptor (beta chain) was carried out in a study of cytomegalovirus exposure and HLA in healthy donors. Comment on this clone: Its antigen remains unidentified.

In the PCR, 60 Vbeta and 13 Jbeta primers were used. Measured with immunoSEQ multiplex PCR; TCRdb has only the in-frame clones, and not every one. Of roughly 140,000 clones in the sample, 80% were seen once. Broader study findings: It was only CMV serostatus that was available as immune exposure information. In a later analysis, productive TCRs from donors in an Asian-associated ancestry cluster reportedly carried fewer N-insertions than the cohort mean. Later analysis suggested most CMV-associated TCR beta chains were HLA-restricted.

The CDR3 covers 15 residues. From germline, CDR1 is MDHEN and CDR2 SYDVKM. V gave up 7 bases and J gave up 0 bases, with 15 bases separating them. Sequencing was done on a sample of PBMCs. The chain has TRBV28 and TRBJ1-1; no clear D gene. The TCR sequence derives from a man aged 25 to 45 in good health and CMV-seronegative. The chain's CDR3 is CASTRVSRVNTEAFF. The CDR3 coding sequence is TGTGCCAGCACCCGGGTTTCACGGGTGAACACTGAAGCTTTCTTT.